This T cell receptor (beta chain) was sequenced in a study of T-cell reconstitution after alpha-beta-depleted transplantation in children. Unique molecular identifiers were built into the TCRbeta library. A single record per CDR3 protein comes from TCRdb applying MiXCR to the PCR reads. The sample records approximately 400,000 distinct CDR3 sequences, about 11% being singletons. Trimming took 5 bases from V and 0 from J, leaving 10 bases between them. Per the germline V gene, CDR1 is GTSNPN and CDR2 is SVGIG (reference sequence). The CDR3 consists of 14 residues. The sequencing used PBMCs from the stem cell graft donor, collected from the stem cell graft. The rearrangement joins TRBV30 to TRBJ1-4; D is unclear. The receptor's source is a human donor who donated a stem cell graft to a child with acute myeloid leukemia. The CDR3, as DNA: TGTGCCTGGGGCGTGGGTACAACTAATGAAAAACTGTTTTTT. This encodes CAWGVGTTNEKLFF.